The source of this T cell receptor (beta chain) is a study of patients and donors after allogeneic stem cell transplantation. TCRdb re-derived calls from the RT-PCR reads in MiXCR, one entry per CDR3 protein. The table has some 960,000 distinct CDR3 sequences, roughly 18% seen once. The sample holds many counts of this clonotype. The germline V gene has CDR1 SGHRS and CDR2 YFSETQ. V trimming: 4 bases; J trimming: 6 bases; junction bases outside the gene matches: 5. This CDR3 is built from 15 residues. Sample: blood, either unsorted or a sorted T cell fraction (not recorded which). The TCR sequence derives from a human donor who was either an allogeneic HSCT recipient or a stem cell or donor lymphocyte infusion donor (not recorded which). It is not recorded whose cells these are; they may come from a transplant donor. This chain connects TRBV5-1 to TRBJ2-1, with 12 nucleotides matching TRBD2. CDR3 sequence (DNA): TGCGCCAGCAGCGTAGGACTAGCGGGACTCAATGAGCAGTTCTTC. Amino acid sequence: CASSVGLAGLNEQFF.